A single T cell receptor (beta chain) is shown here with its context. As processed by the authors: Counts of nucleated cells, estimated from reference gene primer amplification, were obtained. The table came from immunoSEQ multiplex PCR; TCRdb's copy has only in-frame clones and leaves some out. Clonal size and the V and J genes are those of that table, whereas D and trimming came from the DNA. The data contain around 130,000 clones, about 83% of them singletons. The sample is drawn from a study of blood T cell repertoires in COVID-19. About the study: The United States, Italy and Spain supplied acute and convalescent COVID-19 samples. Sample material is recorded as cDNA or gDNA derived from T cells, B-cell-depleted T cells, or PBMCs.

The germline V gene has CDR1 SGHRS and CDR2 YFSETQ. The CDR3 loop spans 13 amino acids. Germline trimming cut 3 bases from V and 3 bases from J; bases unmatched to any gene: 1. This sequence joins TRBV5-1 and TRBJ2-7; TRBD1 aligns across 9 bases. Sequenced sample: peripheral blood. This clonotype was obtained from a man aged 40-50 years with active or convalescent COVID-19. CDR3 sequence: CASSSDRGYEQYF. For the CDR3, the DNA is TGCGCCAGCAGCTCGGACAGGGGCTACGAGCAGTACTTC.